This is a list of T cell receptor beta chains from one sample in a study of post-analysis software for immune sequencing data. TCRdb fed the PCR reads into MiXCR, producing one record per CDR3 protein. The sample lists hundreds of thousands of distinct CDR3 sequences, around 37% occurring once. What was sequenced was blood. The source is a girl aged 10 to 17 with multiple sclerosis. CDR3s leave out the opening cysteine and the closing phenylalanine or tryptophan. The size of a clone is reported for some rows only, either as once, few or many, or as a class for expanded clones.

V gene	clone size	CDR3 protein
TRBV20-1	once	SASSPTGPNQPQH
TRBV5-1	few	ASSLAGFAEAF
TRBV5-1	.	ASSLVTDIYGYT
TRBV7-2	few	ASSFGGSTSNEQF
TRBV29-1	many	SVVTYEQY
TRBV7-2	.	ASRQSAETQY
TRBV5-1	.	ASSVDRTEAF
TRBV5-1	once	ASRPRDTGNTEAF
TRBV11-2	.	ASSQSVKRGNSGNEQF
TRBV27	.	ASSPSWDTQY
TRBV7-9	few	ASSLTTTNEKLF
TRBV3-1	.	ASSRPQGADEQY
TRBV15	.	ATSRGTGDLTEAF
TRBV2	.	ASSERLAETSYNEQF
TRBV5-1	.	ASSLNPGQINHGYT
TRBV20-1	.	SARGGALDTQY
TRBV29-1	.	SVEESRPTTTNEKLF
TRBV29-1	.	SVGLAGGPSYEQY
TRBV6-5	.	ASSYSGRENGYT
TRBV14	few	ASSLQGSKNTQY
TRBV21-1	few	ASTRGGAMGQGGNEQY
TRBV12-3/TRBV12-4	.	ASSSGAGGAKYTETF
TRBV12-3/TRBV12-4	.	ASIGTGLYNEQF